This T cell receptor (beta chain) was recovered during a study of radiotherapy plus CTLA-4 blockade in lung cancer. CDR3 length: 11 residues. Germline assignment: CDR1 MNHNS and CDR2 SASEGT. Trimming removed 4 bases from V and 11 bases from J; junction bases left unmatched: 4. A few counts support this clone. Method: immunoSEQ multiplex PCR; TCRdb's copy keeps in-frame clones and lacks some. The sample shows tens of thousands of clones, 76% of them seen only once. The chain joins TRBV6-1 to TRBJ1-1, with 7 bases that match TRBD1. The sample was peripheral blood, taken from a patient treated with radiotherapy plus ipilimumab. The TCR sequence derives from a human donor with non-small cell lung cancer who had stable disease on radiotherapy plus ipilimumab. The CDR3 reads CASSVTGVAFF. CDR3 sequence (DNA): TGTGCCAGCAGTGTAACAGGGGTGGCTTTCTTT.